This T cell receptor beta chain was documented in a study of blood T cell repertoires in COVID-19. Study summary: COVID-19 samples, acute and convalescent, were from the United States, Italy and Spain. PBMCs, B-cell-depleted T cells, or T cells were the source of the cDNA or gDNA that made up the material.

In the original workflow: The authors estimated nucleated cell counts from reference gene primer amplification. This table comes from immunoSEQ multiplex PCR, and its TCRdb copy is limited to in-frame clones, with some not included. V, J and clone size are those of that table, while D and trimming were read from the DNA. This sample carries 200,000 to 300,000 clones, 84% of them seen once, and the ten largest clones take 8% to 9.5%. Germline-derived CDR1 and CDR2 are SNHLY and FYNNEI. V was pared by 3 bases and J by 2 bases, with 19 bases between. The CDR3 runs to 17 residues. This sequence was found in a human donor in a cohort sampled during active COVID-19. Sample: peripheral blood. J is TRBJ1-2 and V is TRBV2, with D possibly being TRBD1 (5 bases). The CDR3: CASSERNQIGQNYGYTF. In nucleotides, the CDR3 is TGTGCCAGCAGTGAGCGAAATCAGATTGGACAAAACTATGGCTACACCTTC.